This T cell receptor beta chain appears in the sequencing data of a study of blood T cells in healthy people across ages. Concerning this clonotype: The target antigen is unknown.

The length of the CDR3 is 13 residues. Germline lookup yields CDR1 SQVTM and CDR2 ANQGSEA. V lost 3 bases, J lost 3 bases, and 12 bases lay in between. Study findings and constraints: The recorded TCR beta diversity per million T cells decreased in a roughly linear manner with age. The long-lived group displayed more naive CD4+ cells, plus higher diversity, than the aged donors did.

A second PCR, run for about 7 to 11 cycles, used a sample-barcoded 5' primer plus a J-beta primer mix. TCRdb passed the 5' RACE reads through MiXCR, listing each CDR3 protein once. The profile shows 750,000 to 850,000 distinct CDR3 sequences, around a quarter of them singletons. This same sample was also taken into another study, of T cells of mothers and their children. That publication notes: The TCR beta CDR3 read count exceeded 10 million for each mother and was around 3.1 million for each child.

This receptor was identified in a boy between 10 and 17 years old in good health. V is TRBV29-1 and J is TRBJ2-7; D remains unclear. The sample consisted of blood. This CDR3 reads CSVESTVLYEQYF. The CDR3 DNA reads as TGCAGCGTTGAGTCGACGGTCCTCTACGAGCAGTACTTC.